The clone carrying this T cell receptor beta chain has just one count. Its antigen is still unknown. Trimming pared 3 bases from V and 2 bases from J, leaving 16 bases between. The CDR3 spans 16 residues. Germline CDR1 LNHNV, CDR2 YYDKDF (reference sequence). The source of the sample is a study of T cells in Graves' hyperthyroidism and ophthalmopathy. General observations from the study: Peripheral blood also featured most of the thyroid clonotypes expanded above 0.001.

Amplification of TCR beta CDR3 regions was performed using RNA transcripts as template. HTBI primers were employed in a first-round RT-PCR of the TCR CDR3. Each CDR3 protein is one row after TCRdb ran MiXCR on the multiplex PCR reads. The sample has 660,000 or so distinct CDR3 sequences, just under 45% seen once. This clonotype was sampled from an adult man with Graves' disease, either hyperthyroidism or ophthalmopathy (not recorded which). The V gene is TRBV15, the J gene TRBJ1-1, with no clear D. The sequencing sample was made of peripheral blood or thyroid tissue (not recorded which). The CDR3 is CATSSYPLQPNTEAFF. The CDR3 DNA is TGTGCCACCAGCAGTTACCCTTTACAGCCCAACACTGAAGCTTTCTTT.